The clone carrying this T cell receptor (beta chain) turned up a few times. Its cognate antigen is unknown. The data belong to a study of CD8 T cells in ankylosing spondylitis. TCRdb reanalysed the 5' RACE reads using MiXCR and keeps one entry per CDR3 protein. The data hold 700,000 or so distinct CDR3 sequences, with 19% observed a single time. General observations from the study: About 8 highly homologous variants made up a TCR beta motif that seemed to typify ankylosing spondylitis blood.

V shed 6 bases and J 3 bases; nucleotides not matched to a gene: 9. Germline V gives CDR1 SGHVS, CDR2 FNYEAQ. The CDR3 runs to 16 residues. Sequencing was carried out using blood, either unsorted or a sorted T cell fraction (not recorded which). The origin of this receptor is a male donor with ankylosing spondylitis. The rearrangement links TRBV7-6 to TRBJ2-4; 9 bases agree with TRBD1. The CDR3 region is CASSLPGQGDKNIQYF. In nucleotides, the CDR3 is TGTGCCAGCAGTCTACCGGGACAGGGCGACAAAAACATTCAGTACTTC.